These 14 T cell receptor beta chains were sequenced from one sample in a study of beta chain features in type 1 diabetes. Study results and caveats: Moderately but significantly shorter TCRB CDR3s were found in Type 1 diabetes patients in all four CD4+ subsets.

Their antigen targets remain unknown. Expressed TCRB transcripts were sequenced because the entire RNA isolate underwent reverse transcription. TCRdb's copy holds only in-frame clones and misses some; the assay was immunoSEQ multiplex PCR. The sample lists under 400,000 clones; roughly 13% were seen once. The sample comprised naive CD4+ T cells from blood. The receptor source for this set is a woman aged 18-29 years with type 1 diabetes.

The J gene is TRBJ2-5, the V gene TRBV2, with unresolved D. CDR3 length: 12 amino acids. V was clipped by 6 bases and J by 1 base, with 6 bases between them. Germline CDR1 reads SNHLY; CDR2 reads FYNNEI. This CDR3 reads CASSAAQETQYF. The CDR3, as DNA: TGTGCCAGCAGCGCGGCCCAAGAGACCCAGTACTTC. The complete variable domain, with remaining parts taken from reference TRBV2 and TRBJ2-5, reads EPEVTQTPSHQVTQMGQEVILRCVPISNHLYFYWYRQILGQKVEFLVSFYNNEISEKSEIFDDQFSVERPDGSNFTLKIRSTKLEDSAMYFCASSAAQETQYFGPGTRLLVL.

The chain couples TRBV9 to TRBJ2-1; perhaps TRBD2 as D (5 bases). The CDR3 loop spans 14 amino acids. Germline V gives CDR1 SGDLS, CDR2 YYNGEE. Trimming shortened V by 4 bases and J by 1 base, and 9 bases separated the two germline ends. In DNA form, the CDR3 reads TGTGCCAGCAGCCCCCGGGAATCCTACAATGAGCAGTTCTTC. Residues: CASSPRESYNEQFF.

The sample holds a few counts of this clone. CDR3: CASSPRQDSYNEQFF. CDR3 nucleotide sequence: TGTGCCAGCTCCCCTAGACAGGACTCCTACAATGAGCAGTTCTTC. The chain employs TRBV18 and TRBJ2-1; TRBD1 might be the D (6 bases). Germline CDR1 reads KGHSH; CDR2 reads LQKENI. This CDR3 has 15 residues. Trimming took off 6 bases at V and 0 bases at J, with 12 bases between the two ends.

The chain has TRBV4-2 and TRBJ2-1; 12 bases agree with TRBD2. Per the germline V gene, CDR1 is LGHNA and CDR2 is YNFKEQ. The CDR3 contains 17 residues. V lost 3 bases and J lost 4; bases outside the gene matches: 7. The CDR3 sequence: CASSHPTGTSGYNEQFF. The CDR3 region has the DNA TGTGCCAGCAGCCATCCCACCGGGACTAGCGGGTACAATGAGCAGTTCTTC.

This clone was counted between two and nine times. The J gene is TRBJ2-3, the V gene TRBV18, with TRBD2 as a possible D gene (5 bases). Germline values: CDR1 KGHSH, CDR2 LQKENI. This CDR3 has 13 residues. V was pared by 6 bases and J by 2 bases, with 9 bases between. CDR3 in DNA: TGTGCCAGCTCCCCCCGGGACACAGATACGCAGTATTTT. Protein: CASSPRDTDTQYF.

The chain couples TRBV29-1 to TRBJ2-4; possible D gene TRBD2, 5 bases. This CDR3 contains 12 residues. V lost 4 bases to trimming and J lost 9 bases, with 13 bases between them. Looked up from germline, CDR1 is SQVTM and CDR2 is ANQGSEA. The CDR3: CSVGLLEGIQYF. Written as DNA, the CDR3 is TGCAGCGTTGGGCTCCTAGAGGGCATTCAGTACTTC.

This clone was detected only a few times. The chain combines TRBV5-6 with TRBJ1-5, with 9 bases identical to TRBD1. The germline gives CDR1 SGHDT, CDR2 YYEEEE. The V segment lost 6 bases and the J segment 6 bases; nucleotides outside the gene matches: 10. The CDR3 runs 15 residues. The CDR3 coding sequence is TGTGCCAGCACATCAGGACAGGGGTCGGGTCAGCCCCAGCATTTT. This gives the protein CASTSGQGSGQPQHF.

The gene calls are TRBV30 and TRBJ1-1; 8 nucleotides agree with TRBD1. This CDR3 has 13 residues. In germline, CDR1 is GTSNPN, CDR2 SVGIG (reference sequence). V was clipped by 3 bases and J by 3 bases; unmatched bases: 3. DNA of the CDR3: TGTGCCTGGAGGGACAGGGCGGACACTGAAGCTTTCTTT. Translated: CAWRDRADTEAFF.

CDR3 sequence: CAWSKHGPSNQPQHF. The DNA for the CDR3 is TGTGCCTGGAGCAAGCACGGTCCAAGCAATCAGCCCCAGCATTTT. The chain links TRBV30 to TRBJ1-5; D gene ambiguous. The CDR3 runs to 15 residues. V lost 3 bases and J lost 1, with 13 bases in between. CDR1 GTSNPN and CDR2 SVGIG come from the germline V gene (reference sequence).

This clone was found a few times. V is TRBV5-1 and J is TRBJ2-1; 9 bases line up with TRBD2. The trim removed 4 bases at V and 9 bases at J, leaving 11 bases unmatched. This CDR3 is 15 amino acids long. The V gene's germline CDR1 is SGHRS and CDR2 YFSETQ. The CDR3 sequence is CASSPPAGGPGEQFF. CDR3 bases: TGCGCCAGCAGCCCCCCGGCGGGAGGGCCGGGTGAGCAGTTCTTC.

This clone was detected a few times. The V and J genes are TRBV9 and TRBJ2-1; TRBD2 agrees at 10 bases. Germline-derived CDR1 and CDR2 are SGDLS and YYNGEE. V gave up 0 bases and J gave up 9 bases; unmatched junction bases: 6. The CDR3 has 15 residues. The CDR3 nucleotides are TGTGCCAGCAGCGTAGCGGCGCTAGCGGGAGCTGAGCAGTTCTTC. As protein: CASSVAALAGAEQFF.

This clone appeared a few times. CDR3 amino acids: CATHSTSGRGEQYF. The DNA of the CDR3 is TGTGCCACCCATTCCACTAGCGGGCGCGGCGAGCAGTACTTC. V is TRBV28 and J is TRBJ2-7; 9 nucleotides align to TRBD2. Germline CDR1 is MDHEN and CDR2 is SYDVKM. Unmatched junction bases numbered 13, after V lost 10 bases and J lost 6 bases. The CDR3 has 14 residues.

The rearrangement uses TRBV2 and TRBJ1-6; no definite D call. Germline V gene lookup returns CDR1 SNHLY and CDR2 FYNNEI. The CDR3 spans 14 residues. The V gene lost 8 bases and the J gene lost 2 bases, with 10 bases spanning the gap. DNA for the CDR3: TGTGCCAGCTGCCGTGGGCCCTATAATTCACCCCTCCACTTT. Protein sequence: CASCRGPYNSPLHF.

This clone was detected a few times. V and J are TRBV7-2 and TRBJ2-1; 7 positions agree with TRBD1. CDR1 and CDR2 from the germline V gene are SGHTA and FQGNSA. The CDR3 is made up of 13 amino acids. Losses at the gene ends were 4 bases for V and 8 bases for J; bases not matched to a gene: 5. Here the CDR3 reads CASSYNRGDEQFF. The DNA for the CDR3 is TGTGCCAGCAGCTACAACAGGGGCGATGAGCAGTTCTTC.